Listed below are T cell receptor beta chains from one sample, sequenced in a study of blood T cell repertoires in COVID-19. The data were produced by immunoSEQ multiplex PCR, yet TCRdb's version contains in-frame clones alone and is incomplete. The sample yields tens of thousands of clones, 85% to 90% seen once. Sequencing was carried out using peripheral blood. Receptors originate from a man aged 70-80 years with active COVID-19. Each CDR3 is given with its conserved first and last residue. The D gene is left open where the match is weak. Part of the rows lack a size; the others show once, few, many or a class for expanded clones.

>-|TRBV6-5|TRBJ2-7|-
CASRPPGDNSYEQYF
TGTGCCAGCAGGCCTCCAGGGGACAACTCCTACGAGCAGTACTTC
>-|TRBV6-5|TRBJ1-1|-
CASSYGHGEAFF
TGTGCCAGCAGTTACGGGCACGGTGAAGCTTTCTTT
>-|TRBV10-3|TRBJ1-1|-
CAIRVDRTNTEAFF
TGTGCCATCAGGGTCGACAGGACGAACACTGAAGCTTTCTTT
>-|TRBV27|TRBJ1-4|TRBD1
CASSDRGFTNEKLFF
TGTGCCAGCAGCGACAGGGGGTTTACTAATGAAAAACTGTTTTTT
>-|TRBV11-2|TRBJ1-3|-
CASSPTGFSGNTIYF
TGTGCCAGCAGCCCTACAGGCTTCTCTGGAAACACCATATATTTT
>-|TRBV4-1|TRBJ2-7|TRBD1
CASSQDLEGAGYEQYF
TGCGCCAGCAGCCAAGATTTAGAGGGGGCTGGTTACGAGCAGTACTTC
>-|TRBV7-8|TRBJ2-2|TRBD2
CASSSRTRGNTGELFF
TGTGCCAGCAGCTCCAGGACTAGGGGAAACACCGGGGAGCTGTTTTTT
>-|TRBV19|TRBJ2-1|-
CASSTRGRHDKFF
TGTGCCAGTAGCACGCGGGGGCGGCACGACAAGTTCTTC
>few|TRBV6-4|TRBJ2-2|-
CASSDTSRTGELFF
TGTGCCAGCAGTGACACTTCTCGCACCGGGGAGCTGTTTTTT
>-|TRBV4-3|TRBJ1-2|TRBD1
CASSQDTGTDYYGYTF
TGCGCCAGCAGCCAAGATACGGGGACAGATTACTATGGCTACACCTTC
>-|TRBV27|TRBJ2-7|TRBD1
CASSLEQGAYEQYF
TGTGCCAGCAGTTTGGAACAGGGGGCCTACGAGCAGTACTTC
>-|TRBV7-2|TRBJ1-2|TRBD1
CASSSRQGGGYTF
TGTGCCAGCAGCTCACGACAGGGTGGTGGCTACACCTTC
>few|TRBV7-3|TRBJ2-7|TRBD2
CASSLLAGGPAEQYF
TGTGCCAGCAGCTTATTAGCGGGGGGGCCAGCCGAGCAGTACTTC
>-|TRBV19|TRBJ2-3|TRBD2
CASSPLAGKFRGTDTQYF
TGTGCCAGTAGCCCCCTAGCGGGGAAATTCAGGGGCACAGATACGCAGTATTTT
>-|TRBV4-2|TRBJ2-1|TRBD2
CASSQDASGGANEQFF
TGTGCCAGCAGCCAAGATGCTAGCGGGGGGGCCAATGAGCAGTTCTTC
>-|TRBV6-5|TRBJ2-6|-
CASMGPSSGANVLTF
TGTGCCAGCATGGGGCCCAGCTCTGGGGCCAACGTCCTGACTTTC
>-|TRBV25-1|TRBJ1-1|-
CASSDPDKNTEAFF
TGTGCCAGCAGTGATCCGGACAAGAACACTGAAGCTTTCTTT
>-|TRBV27|TRBJ1-1|-
CASTPQGPGEAFF
TGTGCCAGCACCCCCCAGGGGCCAGGTGAAGCTTTCTTT
>-|TRBV7-8|TRBJ1-2|-
CASEAGFSNYGYTF
TGTGCCAGCGAAGCAGGATTTTCTAACTATGGCTACACCTTC
>-|TRBV4-3|TRBJ2-3|-
CASSQAQGTDTQYF
TGCGCCAGCAGCCAAGCCCAGGGTACAGATACGCAGTATTTT
>-|TRBV9|TRBJ1-6|-
CASSSQTAGNSPLHF
TGTGCCAGCAGCTCCCAGACAGCCGGAAATTCACCCCTCCACTTT
>-|TRBV6-2/TRBV6-3|TRBJ1-2|TRBD1
CASSYFLQGAMDYGYTF
TGTGCCAGCAGTTACTTCCTACAGGGGGCAATGGACTATGGCTACACCTTC
>-|TRBV5-6|TRBJ2-7|-
CASSSATGFGFYEQYF
TGTGCCAGCAGCTCAGCAACAGGGTTCGGATTCTACGAGCAGTACTTC
>-|TRBV11-2|TRBJ2-1|-
CASSSVGRTSSYNEQFF
TGTGCCAGCAGCTCGGTCGGACGGACAAGCTCCTACAATGAGCAGTTCTTC
>-|TRBV3-1/TRBV3-2|TRBJ1-2|TRBD1
CASSLGTGLLGGYTF
TGTGCCAGCAGCCTCGGGACAGGGCTTCTAGGTGGCTACACCTTC
>-|TRBV4-2|TRBJ2-7|TRBD1
CASSRGQGDYEQYF
TGTGCCAGCAGCCGCGGACAGGGAGACTACGAGCAGTACTTC
>once|TRBV24-1|TRBJ2-1|TRBD2
CATSGAWGAGNNEQFF
TGTGCCACCAGTGGGGCATGGGGAGCGGGGAACAATGAGCAGTTCTTC
>-|TRBV19|TRBJ1-5|TRBD1
CASTGGITNQPQHF
TGTGCCAGTACAGGGGGAATTACGAATCAGCCCCAGCATTTT
>-|TRBV3-1/TRBV3-2|TRBJ1-5|-
CASSQGGQPQHF
TGTGCCAGCAGCCAAGGAGGTCAGCCCCAGCATTTT